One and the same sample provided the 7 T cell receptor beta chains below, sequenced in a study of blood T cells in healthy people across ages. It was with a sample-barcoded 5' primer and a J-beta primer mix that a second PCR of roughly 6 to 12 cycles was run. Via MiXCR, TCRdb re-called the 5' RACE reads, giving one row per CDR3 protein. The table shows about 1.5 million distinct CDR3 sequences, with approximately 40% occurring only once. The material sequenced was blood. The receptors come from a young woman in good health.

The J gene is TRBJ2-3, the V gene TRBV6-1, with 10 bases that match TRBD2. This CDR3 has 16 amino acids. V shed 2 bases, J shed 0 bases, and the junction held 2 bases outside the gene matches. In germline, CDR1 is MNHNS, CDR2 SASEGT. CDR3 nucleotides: TGTGCCAGCAGTGAAACACTAGCGGGGAGCACAGATACGCAGTATTTT. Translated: CASSETLAGSTDTQYF.

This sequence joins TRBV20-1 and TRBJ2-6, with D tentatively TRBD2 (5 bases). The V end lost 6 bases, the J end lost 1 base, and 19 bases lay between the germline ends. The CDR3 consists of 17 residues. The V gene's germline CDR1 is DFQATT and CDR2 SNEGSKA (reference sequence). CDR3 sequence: CSAKTNSLGSGANVLTF. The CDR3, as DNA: TGCAGTGCCAAGACTAACAGTCTGGGGTCTGGGGCCAACGTCCTGACTTTC.

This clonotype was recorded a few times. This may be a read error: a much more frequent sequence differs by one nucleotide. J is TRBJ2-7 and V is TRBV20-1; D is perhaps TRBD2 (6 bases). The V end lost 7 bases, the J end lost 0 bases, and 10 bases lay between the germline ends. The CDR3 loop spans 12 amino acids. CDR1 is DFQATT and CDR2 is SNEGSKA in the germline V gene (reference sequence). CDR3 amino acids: CSGAGSSYEQYF. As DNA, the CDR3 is TGCAGTGGTGCCGGGAGCTCCTACGAGCAGTACTTC.

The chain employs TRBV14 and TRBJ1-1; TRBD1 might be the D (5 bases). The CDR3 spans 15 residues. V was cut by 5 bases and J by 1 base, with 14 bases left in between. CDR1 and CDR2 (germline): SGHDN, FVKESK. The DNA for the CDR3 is TGTGCCAGCAGCAGAGGGGCAGGAAAGAACACTGAAGCTTTCTTT. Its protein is CASSRGAGKNTEAFF. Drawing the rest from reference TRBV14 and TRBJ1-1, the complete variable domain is EAGVTQFPSHSVIEKGQTVTLRCDPISGHDNLYWYRRVMGKEIKFLLHFVKESKQDESGMPNNRFLAERTGGTYSTLKVQPAELEDSGVYFCASSRGAGKNTEAFFGQGTRLTVV.

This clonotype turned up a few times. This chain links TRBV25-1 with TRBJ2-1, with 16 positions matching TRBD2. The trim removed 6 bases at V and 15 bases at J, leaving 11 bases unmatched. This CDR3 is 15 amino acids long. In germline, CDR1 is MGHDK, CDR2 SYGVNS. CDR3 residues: CASSRAPGLAGGLFF. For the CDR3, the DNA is TGTGCCAGCAGCAGGGCTCCGGGACTAGCGGGAGGGTTGTTCTTC. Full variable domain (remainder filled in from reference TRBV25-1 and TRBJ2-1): EADIYQTPRYLVIGTGKKITLECSQTMGHDKMYWYQQDPGMELHLIHYSYGVNSTEKGDLSSESTVSRIRTEHFPLTLESARPSHTSQYLCASSRAPGLAGGLFFGPGTRLTVL.

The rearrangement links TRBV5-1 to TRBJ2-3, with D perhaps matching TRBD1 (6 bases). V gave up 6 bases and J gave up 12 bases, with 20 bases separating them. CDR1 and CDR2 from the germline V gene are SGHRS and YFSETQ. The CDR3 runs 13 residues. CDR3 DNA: TGCGCCAGCACTAGAAACTCCGGGACATCCCAGTATTTT. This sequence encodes CASTRNSGTSQYF. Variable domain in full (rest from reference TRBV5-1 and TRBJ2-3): KAGVTQTPRYLIKTRGQQVTLSCSPISGHRSVSWYQQTPGQGLQFLFEYFSETQRNKGNFPGRFSGRQFSNSRSEMNVSTLELGDSALYLCASTRNSGTSQYFGPGTRLTVL.

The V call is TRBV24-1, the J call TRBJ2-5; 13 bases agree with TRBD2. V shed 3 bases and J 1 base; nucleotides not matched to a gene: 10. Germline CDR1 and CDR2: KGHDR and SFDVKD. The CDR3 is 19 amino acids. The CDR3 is CATSDEKGLAGALQETQYF. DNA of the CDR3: TGTGCCACCAGTGATGAAAAAGGACTAGCGGGGGCCCTCCAAGAGACCCAGTACTTC.